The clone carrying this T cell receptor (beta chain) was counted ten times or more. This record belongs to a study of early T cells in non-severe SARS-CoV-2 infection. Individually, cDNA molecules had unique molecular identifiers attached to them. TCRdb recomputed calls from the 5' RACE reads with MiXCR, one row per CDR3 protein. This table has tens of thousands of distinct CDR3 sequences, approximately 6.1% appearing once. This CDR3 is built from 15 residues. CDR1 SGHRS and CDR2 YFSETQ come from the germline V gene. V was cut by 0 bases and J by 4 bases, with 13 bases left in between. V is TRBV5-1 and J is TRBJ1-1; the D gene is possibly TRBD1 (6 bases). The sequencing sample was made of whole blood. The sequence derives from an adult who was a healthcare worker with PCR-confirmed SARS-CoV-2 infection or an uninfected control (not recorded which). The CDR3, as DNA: TGCGCCAGCAGCTTGGGGGACCAAGGGGGCACTGAAGCTTTCTTT. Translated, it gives CASSLGDQGGTEAFF.